This T cell receptor (beta chain) was found in a study of T cells in Graves' hyperthyroidism and ophthalmopathy. Amplification targeted TCR beta CDR3 regions from RNA transcripts. Researchers ran a first-round RT-PCR on the TCR CDR3 using the HTBI primer set. Each CDR3 protein gets one entry after TCRdb re-called the multiplex PCR reads with MiXCR. The table includes approximately 48,000 distinct CDR3 sequences, about 52% detected once. Graves' hyperthyroidism is called stable when ophthalmopathy does not progress within 18 months. V lost 3 bases to trimming and J lost 3 bases; unmatched junction nucleotides: 5. Germline V lookup: CDR1 SGHTA, CDR2 FQGNSA. CDR3 length: 15 residues.

This chain uses TRBV7-2 with TRBJ1-1; 9 nucleotides match TRBD1. Source material: peripheral blood or thyroid tissue (not recorded which). This clonotype was sampled from a woman aged 50 to 65 with Graves' hyperthyroidism. CDR3 sequence (DNA): TGTGCCAGCAGCTTCGCCGACAGGGGGGACACTGAAGCTTTCTTT. Encoded protein: CASSFADRGDTEAFF. Filled out from reference TRBV7-2 and TRBJ1-1, the complete variable domain reads GAGVSQSPSNKVTEKGKDVELRCDPISGHTALYWYRQSLGQGLEFLIYFQGNSAPDKSGLPSDRFSAERTGGSVSTLTIQRTQQEDSAVYLCASSFADRGDTEAFFGQGTRLTVV.